The 30 T cell receptor beta chains presented below share a single source sample, sequenced in a study of CD8 T cells in Susac syndrome. Reverse transcription of about 0.45 to 1 ug RNA was carried out with random hexamers. Each CDR3 protein is one row after TCRdb ran MiXCR on the immunoSEQ multiplex PCR reads. The sample holds approximately 300,000 distinct CDR3 sequences; around 89% are singletons and the top ten take approximately 0.18%. Sequenced input: CD8+ T cells from PBMCs. The receptors were sampled from a human donor with multiple sclerosis.

This chain links TRBV28 with TRBJ2-7; D ambiguous. There are 11 residues in the CDR3. Germline lookup yields CDR1 MDHEN and CDR2 SYDVKM. Trimming cost V 8 bases and J 3 bases, with 8 bases left between them. The CDR3 spells CASSPLYEQYF. The CDR3 region has the DNA TGTGCCAGCTCACCACTCTACGAGCAGTACTTC.

This clonotype was found once. V usage is TRBV12-3 or TRBV12-4 and J usage is TRBJ2-7; TRBD2 matches at 8 bases. The V gene end was trimmed by 7 bases and the J gene end by 7 bases; junction bases not matched to a gene: 12. The CDR3 length is 14 residues. CDR3 sequence (DNA): TGTGCCAGCAATTTGGGACCGCGGGGGGAAGAGCAGTACTTC. Translating it yields CASNLGPRGEEQYF.

This sequence joins TRBV7-9 and TRBJ2-4; the match to TRBD2 covers 7 bases. This CDR3 is built from 17 residues. CDR1 is SEHNR and CDR2 is FQNEAQ in the germline V gene (reference sequence). Trimming cost V 5 bases and J 6 bases; bases outside gene matches: 16. The chain's CDR3 is CASSPRRLAVDGNIQYF. DNA of the CDR3: TGTGCCAGCAGCCCTCGACGGCTAGCGGTCGACGGAAACATTCAGTACTTC.

The count of this clonotype is one. V usage is TRBV6-2 or TRBV6-3 and J usage is TRBJ2-3; TRBD2 aligns across 7 bases. CDR3 size: 15 residues. V lost 8 bases, J lost 3 bases, and 11 bases stayed unmatched. Germline V lookup: CDR1 MNHEY, CDR2 SVGEGT. The CDR3 DNA sequence: TGTGCCAGCGCCCTCCAGACTAGCCCGACAGATACGCAGTATTTT. Translated: CASALQTSPTDTQYF.

The chain uses TRBV25-1 and TRBJ1-6; no firm D call. Per germline, CDR1 MGHDK and CDR2 SYGVNS. The CDR3 length is 19 residues. The V and J ends lost 4 bases and 7 bases respectively, with 26 bases between them. The chain's CDR3 is CASSGPSPSPGLRNSPLHF. The CDR3 DNA sequence: TGTGCCAGCAGTGGGCCGAGCCCCTCCCCCGGGCTTCGGAATTCACCCCTCCACTTT.

The chain uses TRBV2 and TRBJ2-5; 8 bases are a match to TRBD1. The CDR3 is made up of 15 amino acids. Germline V gene lookup returns CDR1 SNHLY and CDR2 FYNNEI. V shed 8 bases and J 0 bases; nucleotides not matched to a gene: 8. The CDR3 nucleotides are TGTGCCAGCCGTTGGACAGGGTTGAACCAAGAGACCCAGTACTTC. Translated, it gives CASRWTGLNQETQYF. The full variable domain, completed using reference TRBV2 and TRBJ2-5, is EPEVTQTPSHQVTQMGQEVILRCVPISNHLYFYWYRQILGQKVEFLVSFYNNEISEKSEIFDDQFSVERPDGSNFTLKIRSTKLEDSAMYFCASRWTGLNQETQYFGPGTRLLVL.

The table lists this clonotype with a count of one. The rearrangement links TRBV9 to TRBJ1-1; a weak D match, TRBD1 (6 bases). CDR1 is SGDLS, CDR2 YYNGEE, per germline. Trimming stripped 3 bases from V and 1 base from J, with 10 bases between. The CDR3 totals 14 residues. The CDR3 sequence: CASSAWTENTEAFF. In nucleotides, the CDR3 is TGTGCCAGCAGCGCCTGGACAGAGAACACTGAAGCTTTCTTT.

This rearrangement joins TRBV11-2 to TRBJ2-7; TRBD1 matches 10 bases. Trimming cost V 5 bases and J 4 bases; bases outside gene matches: 8. This CDR3 is 15 amino acids long. The germline V gene has CDR1 SGHAT and CDR2 FQNNGV. For the CDR3, the DNA is TGTGCCAGCAGCGAGGGACAGGGGCCTCCTTACGAGCAGTACTTC. Protein product: CASSEGQGPPYEQYF.

The chain links TRBV4-1 to TRBJ2-5, with TRBD2 matching 13 bases. V shed 1 base and J 5 bases; nucleotides not matched to a gene: 7. The CDR3 totals 17 residues. The germline V gene has CDR1 MGHRA and CDR2 YSYEKL. The CDR3 reads CASSQVGLAGADETQYF. CDR3 nucleotides: TGCGCCAGCAGCCAAGTTGGACTAGCGGGGGCGGACGAGACCCAGTACTTC.

This rearrangement joins TRBV27 to TRBJ1-1; TRBD1 matches at 7 bases. With 8 bases clipped from V and 3 bases from J, the junction kept 15 bases outside the gene matches. The CDR3 sequence is 16 residues long. Per the germline V gene, CDR1 is MNHEY and CDR2 is SMNVEV (reference sequence). The chain's CDR3 is CASSPYRGGYDTEAFF. The CDR3 DNA sequence: TGTGCCAGCTCCCCTTACAGGGGTGGGTACGACACTGAAGCTTTCTTT.

The V call is TRBV10-2, the J call TRBJ2-2; TRBD2 might be the D (5 bases). V lost 0 bases and J 6 bases, leaving 8 bases between the germline ends. Germline CDR1 and CDR2: WSHSY and SAAADI. This CDR3 spans 14 amino acids. The CDR3 loop is CASSESFSAGELFF. DNA of the CDR3: TGCGCCAGCAGTGAGTCGTTTAGCGCCGGGGAGCTGTTTTTT.

The chain couples TRBV2 to TRBJ2-7; maybe TRBD2 (6 bases). The CDR3 is made up of 17 amino acids. Germline V gives CDR1 SNHLY, CDR2 FYNNEI. Trimming stripped 6 bases from V and 3 bases from J, with 24 bases between. The CDR3 DNA follows: TGTGCCAGCAGGGAGGGTTTAGGCCTCACCCGCGACTACGAGCAGTACTTC. Translating gives CASREGLGLTRDYEQYF.

V gene TRBV7-6 combines with J gene TRBJ2-1; TRBD2 aligns across 8 bases. Unmatched junction bases numbered 7, after V lost 6 bases and J lost 3 bases. CDR1 is SGHVS, CDR2 FNYEAQ, per germline. This CDR3 has 15 residues. CDR3 residues: CASRESGSLYNEQFF. The CDR3 nucleotides are TGTGCCAGCAGGGAAAGCGGGAGCCTCTACAATGAGCAGTTCTTC.

A single count supports this clonotype. The gene calls are TRBV18 and TRBJ2-7, with D perhaps TRBD1 (6 bases). Deletions cut 3 bases from V and 1 base from J, with 10 bases between. CDR3 length: 14 amino acids. CDR1 is KGHSH, CDR2 LQKENI, per germline. The CDR3 loop reads CASSPSDRSYEQYF. The CDR3 DNA is TGTGCCAGCTCACCTTCGGACAGATCCTACGAGCAGTACTTC.

The CDR3 nucleotides are TGCAGCGTTTCTGCGAACACCGGGGAGCTGTTTTTT. Translating gives CSVSANTGELFF. The chain joins TRBV29-1 to TRBJ2-2; D not resolved. The CDR3 sequence is 12 residues long. Trimming pared 5 bases from V and 0 bases from J, leaving 4 bases between. Germline V gene data show CDR1 as SQVTM and CDR2 as ANQGSEA.

The rearrangement uses TRBV4-1 and TRBJ1-2; D perhaps matches TRBD1 (5 bases). From germline, CDR1 is MGHRA and CDR2 YSYEKL. The CDR3 totals 14 residues. Trimming shortened V by 0 bases and J by 2 bases, and 7 bases separated the two germline ends. CDR3 nucleotides: TGCGCCAGCAGCCAAGATAAGGGGAACTATGGCTACACCTTC. Amino acids: CASSQDKGNYGYTF.

Details on this clonotype: Its ends do not fully match the called genes, so a read error is possible. The V call is TRBV27, the J call TRBJ1-2; D unresolved. CDR1 MNHEY and CDR2 SMNVEV come from the germline V gene (reference sequence). The CDR3 is made up of 18 amino acids. As DNA, the CDR3 is TGTGCCAGCAGTCTCGTCGGAACACGACAAAGGGTTAACGATGGCTACACCTTC. It encodes CASSLVGTRQRVNDGYTF.

This chain uses TRBV19 with TRBJ1-4; D gene unclear. The germline V gene has CDR1 LNHDA and CDR2 SQIVND (reference sequence). CDR3 length: 14 residues. V dropped 7 bases and J dropped 1 base, with 10 bases sitting between them. The CDR3: CASNPGLTNEKLFF. DNA of the CDR3: TGTGCCAGTAATCCGGGCCTAACTAATGAAAAACTGTTTTTT. Variable domain in full (rest from reference TRBV19 and TRBJ1-4): DGGITQSPKYLFRKEGQNVTLSCEQNLNHDAMYWYRQDPGQGLRLIYYSQIVNDFQKGDIAEGYSVSREKKESFPLTVTSAQKNPTAFYLCASNPGLTNEKLFFGSGTQLSVL.

The chain combines TRBV6-5 with TRBJ1-1, with unresolved D. The germline V and J ends were trimmed by 1 base and 3 bases, with 12 bases remaining between them. This CDR3 has 15 residues. Germline CDR1 reads MNHEY; CDR2 reads SVGAGI. CDR3 in DNA: TGTGCCAGCAGTTACTACACGGGCCGAGACACTGAAGCTTTCTTT. It codes for CASSYYTGRDTEAFF.

In this sample, this clonotype turned up once. The V and J genes are TRBV29-1 and TRBJ2-1; 10 nucleotides agree with TRBD1. This CDR3 spans 14 amino acids. CDR1 is SQVTM, CDR2 ANQGSEA, per germline. The junction had 7 bases not matched to a gene; V was cut back by 4 bases and J by 7 bases. The CDR3 sequence is CSVATGQGTNEQFF. CDR3 nucleotide sequence: TGCAGCGTTGCTACGGGACAGGGGACGAATGAGCAGTTCTTC.

The gene calls are TRBV12-5 and TRBJ1-1; D not resolved. CDR1 and CDR2 (germline): LGHNT, FRNRAP. The V gene lost 5 bases and the J gene lost 4 bases, with 11 bases spanning the gap. This CDR3 region has 13 residues. CDR3 coding DNA: TGTGCTAGTGGTCCCGGCGGCGGCACTGAAGCTTTCTTT. This gives the protein CASGPGGGTEAFF. The full variable domain, completed using reference TRBV12-5 and TRBJ1-1, is DARVTQTPRHKVTEMGQEVTMRCQPILGHNTVFWYRQTMMQGLELLAYFRNRAPLDDSGMPKDRFSAEMPDATLATLKIQPSEPRDSAVYFCASGPGGGTEAFFGQGTRLTVV.

This chain's CDR3 is CASSPYRESGGELFF. The CDR3 coding sequence is TGTGCCAGCAGCCCTTACAGGGAATCGGGCGGGGAGCTGTTTTTT. The rearrangement links TRBV7-3 to TRBJ2-2; maybe TRBD1 (6 bases). The length of the CDR3 is 15 residues. Germline CDR1 and CDR2: SGHTA and FQGTGA. V dropped 5 bases and J dropped 7 bases, with 17 bases sitting between them.

The V gene is TRBV28, the J gene TRBJ2-3; TRBD2 matches at 8 bases. The germline V gene encodes CDR1 MDHEN and CDR2 SYDVKM. Trimming cost V 5 bases and J 2 bases; bases outside gene matches: 6. The CDR3 sequence is 15 residues long. CDR3 sequence reads: CASSQGLAHTDTQYF. CDR3 nucleotide sequence: TGTGCCAGCAGTCAAGGACTAGCCCACACAGATACGCAGTATTTT.

The V and J genes are TRBV3-1 and TRBJ2-7, with D possibly TRBD1 on 6 matching bases. V gave up 0 bases and J gave up 5 bases, with 14 bases separating them. This CDR3 is 15 amino acids long. Germline loops: CDR1 LGHDT, CDR2 YNNKEL (reference sequence). CDR3 in DNA: TGTGCCAGCAGCCAAGATCTAGGACAGATCGACGAGCAGTACTTC. Translating gives CASSQDLGQIDEQYF.

The chain carries TRBV9 and TRBJ1-2; TRBD1 matches at 9 bases. Per the germline V gene, CDR1 is SGDLS and CDR2 is YYNGEE. The CDR3 contains 15 residues. Trimming removed 3 bases from V and 2 bases from J; junction bases left unmatched: 5. CDR3 DNA: TGTGCCAGCAGCGGATGGACAGGGGAAAACTATGGCTACACCTTC. Protein product: CASSGWTGENYGYTF.

V gene TRBV29-1 combines with J gene TRBJ2-7, with TRBD1 matching 9 bases. Germline CDR1 reads SQVTM; CDR2 reads ANQGSEA. The CDR3 runs to 13 residues. V shed 5 bases and J 4 bases; nucleotides not matched to a gene: 6. The CDR3 DNA is TGCAGCGTTTGGGGGGACAGGGCATACGAGCAGTACTTC. This translates into CSVWGDRAYEQYF.

The chain carries TRBV6-4 and TRBJ2-1; a weak D match, TRBD2 (6 bases). Germline-derived CDR1 and CDR2 are MRHNA and SNTAGT. V shed 2 bases and J shed 5 bases, with 13 bases lying between them. This CDR3 spans 15 amino acids. The CDR3 loop is CASSDNSEGNNEQFF. CDR3 in DNA: TGTGCCAGCAGTGACAACTCGGAGGGAAACAATGAGCAGTTCTTC.

This clonotype came up a few times. This chain uses TRBV11-1 with TRBJ2-1, with 11 bases matching TRBD2. CDR3 size: 15 residues. J gave up 6 bases and V 4 bases, and 5 bases lay outside the gene matches. Germline CDR1 and CDR2: SGHAT and FQDESV (reference sequence). In DNA, the CDR3 is TGTGCCAGCAGCTCACTAGCGGGAGATGTCAATGAGCAGTTCTTC. Encoded protein: CASSSLAGDVNEQFF.

This clonotype was detected only once. The chain employs TRBV27 and TRBJ2-7; 7 nucleotides agree with TRBD2. V lost 1 base to trimming and J lost 3 bases; unmatched junction nucleotides: 6. This CDR3 region has 15 residues. Germline-derived CDR1 and CDR2 are MNHEY and SMNVEV (reference sequence). CDR3 sequence reads: CASSLLGGNHYEQYF. CDR3 DNA: TGTGCCAGCAGTTTATTGGGGGGGAACCACTACGAGCAGTACTTC.

The V gene is TRBV27, the J gene TRBJ2-2, with a tentative D call TRBD2 (6 bases). The length of the CDR3 is 16 residues. Trimming removed 4 bases at V and 4 bases at J, with 16 bases between. From germline, CDR1 is MNHEY and CDR2 SMNVEV (reference sequence). CDR3 nucleotide sequence: TGTGCCAGCAGTTCCCCCTCTCGGGAGTTCACCGGGGAGCTGTTTTTT. Its protein product is CASSSPSREFTGELFF.